This TCR beta chain is drawn from a study of cytomegalovirus exposure and HLA in healthy donors. The PCR used 60 Vbeta and 13 Jbeta primers. Using immunoSEQ multiplex PCR, the repertoire was profiled, and TCRdb retains in-frame clones only, with some absent. Of under 200,000 clones in the sample, 77% were seen once. Germline-derived CDR1 and CDR2 are MNHEY and SMNVEV (reference sequence). V was cut by 7 bases and J by 3 bases, with 25 bases left in between. The CDR3 covers 17 residues. The receptor was derived from a man aged 50-59 years in good health and CMV-seropositive. V and J are TRBV27 and TRBJ2-7; D is perhaps TRBD1 (6 bases). The source material was PBMCs. Written as DNA, the CDR3 is TGTGCCAGCACCTCCTTTGGGGCAGGGGCAGTAGGCTACGAGCAGTACTTC. Translated: CASTSFGAGAVGYEQYF.